These 24 T cell receptor beta chains were all obtained from the same sample, sequenced in a study of blood T cell repertoires in COVID-19. Clones were sequenced by immunoSEQ multiplex PCR, and TCRdb holds only the in-frame ones, with some missing. The sample lists 200,000 to 250,000 clones; approximately 80% were seen once. Sequenced: peripheral blood. The receptors were gathered from a human donor in a cohort sampled during active COVID-19.

The chain uses TRBV12-3 or TRBV12-4 and TRBJ2-7; TRBD1 aligns across 7 bases. V lost 5 bases to trimming and J lost 0 bases; unmatched junction nucleotides: 1. This CDR3 comprises 13 residues. The CDR3 DNA reads TGTGCCAGCAGTCGGGACAGCTCCTACGAGCAGTACTTC. This encodes CASSRDSSYEQYF.

CDR3 nucleotides: TGTGCTAGTGGTTTGGACAGCCAAGAGACCCAGTACTTC. Translated, it gives CASGLDSQETQYF. The chain recombines TRBV12-5 with TRBJ2-5; D remains unclear. This CDR3 comprises 13 residues. V lost 1 base, J lost 1 base, and 4 bases lay in between. From germline, CDR1 is LGHNT and CDR2 FRNRAP.

Of note for this clone: The same CDR3 can be traced to other DNA sequences in this sample. This chain joins TRBV28 and TRBJ1-5; maybe TRBD1 (5 bases). The germline gives CDR1 MDHEN, CDR2 SYDVKM. The CDR3 covers 15 residues. V lost 6 bases and J lost 0, with 12 bases in between. The CDR3 DNA sequence: TGTGCCAGCAGCCTCGGAGGGGTTAGCAATCAGCCCCAGCATTTT. Residues: CASSLGGVSNQPQHF. Variable domain in full (rest from reference TRBV28 and TRBJ1-5): DVKVTQSSRYLVKRTGEKVFLECVQDMDHENMFWYRQDPGLGLRLIYFSYDVKMKEKGDIPEGYSVSREKKERFSLILESASTNQTSMYLCASSLGGVSNQPQHFGDGTRLSIL.

This chain uses TRBV27 with TRBJ2-2; D gene ambiguous. The germline CDR1 and CDR2 sequences are MNHEY and SMNVEV (reference sequence). This CDR3 is 13 amino acids long. V was clipped by 7 bases and J by 0 bases, with 6 bases between them. The CDR3 loop reads CASKHANTGELFF. The CDR3 nucleotides read TGTGCCAGCAAACACGCGAACACCGGGGAGCTGTTTTTT.

This chain connects TRBV28 to TRBJ1-4; D not certain. Trimming stripped 5 bases from V and 4 bases from J, with 14 bases between. CDR3 length equals 15 residues. Germline loops: CDR1 MDHEN, CDR2 SYDVKM. The CDR3 coding sequence is TGTGCCAGCAGTAGGATCACAGTGAATAATGAAAAACTGTTTTTT. Encoded protein: CASSRITVNNEKLFF.

V and J are TRBV15 and TRBJ1-4; D is possibly TRBD1 (5 bases). Trimming took off 5 bases at V and 2 bases at J, with 12 bases between the two ends. CDR1 LNHNV and CDR2 YYDKDF come from the germline V gene (reference sequence). This CDR3 contains 15 residues. Written as DNA, the CDR3 is TGTGCCACCAGCCGGCCGCGGGACACTAATGAAAAACTGTTTTTT. It codes for CATSRPRDTNEKLFF.

V gene TRBV5-1 combines with J gene TRBJ2-4; 10 bases agree with TRBD1. Germline V gives CDR1 SGHRS, CDR2 YFSETQ. This CDR3 spans 14 amino acids. The J segment lost 8 bases and the V segment lost 0 bases, leaving 2 bases of the junction unmatched. CDR3 residues: CASSLGDRGDIQYF. The CDR3 DNA sequence: TGCGCCAGCAGCTTGGGGGACAGGGGTGACATTCAGTACTTC.

The V call is TRBV24-1, the J call TRBJ1-5, with D hard to call. V was shortened by 6 bases and J by 0 bases, with 5 bases between the two germline ends. Germline V gene lookup returns CDR1 KGHDR and CDR2 SFDVKD. The CDR3 sequence is 13 residues long. CDR3: CATSSLSNQPQHF. DNA of the CDR3: TGTGCCACCAGTTCCCTTAGCAATCAGCCCCAGCATTTT.

This rearrangement joins TRBV5-4 to TRBJ1-2; 7 nucleotides line up with TRBD1. CDR1 is SGHNT, CDR2 YYREEE, per germline (reference sequence). The CDR3 loop spans 15 amino acids. V was clipped by 3 bases and J by 0 bases; unmatched bases: 5. The CDR3 region is CASSWGTVTNYGYTF. The CDR3 DNA is TGTGCCAGCAGCTGGGGGACAGTAACTAACTATGGCTACACCTTC.

The J gene is TRBJ1-4, the V gene TRBV11-2; a possible D gene is TRBD1 (5 bases). This CDR3 has 14 amino acids. Trimming left V 6 bases short and J 3 bases short, with 11 bases between. Germline V CDR1 and CDR2: SGHAT, FQNNGV. The CDR3 DNA reads as TGTGCCAGCAGACCCGGGGGTGCTAATGAAAAACTGTTTTTT. It encodes CASRPGGANEKLFF.

This chain uses TRBV28 with TRBJ2-5, with 7 positions matching TRBD1. The ends lost 6 bases at V and 5 bases at J; junction bases unmatched: 15. The CDR3 spans 16 residues. Germline V gene sequence: CDR1 MDHEN, CDR2 SYDVKM. CDR3: CASSPGQVRLLETQYF. CDR3 nucleotides: TGTGCCAGCAGCCCCGGACAGGTCCGTTTGCTTGAGACCCAGTACTTC. Variable domain in full (rest from reference TRBV28 and TRBJ2-5): DVKVTQSSRYLVKRTGEKVFLECVQDMDHENMFWYRQDPGLGLRLIYFSYDVKMKEKGDIPEGYSVSREKKERFSLILESASTNQTSMYLCASSPGQVRLLETQYFGPGTRLLVL.

This clone appeared a few times. The chain is built from TRBV9 and TRBJ2-5; tentative D call: TRBD2 (6 bases). From germline, CDR1 is SGDLS and CDR2 YYNGEE. Trimming shortened V by 1 base and J by 5 bases, and 12 bases separated the two germline ends. This CDR3 has 14 residues. The CDR3 protein is CASSVNPSGETQYF. In DNA, the CDR3 is TGTGCCAGCAGCGTAAACCCCAGCGGGGAGACCCAGTACTTC.

This rearrangement joins TRBV28 to TRBJ2-3, with 8 bases lining up with TRBD1. Trimming at V came to 3 bases and at J to 2 bases, leaving 4 bases not matched to a gene. The CDR3 runs 15 residues. The germline gives CDR1 MDHEN, CDR2 SYDVKM. CDR3 sequence: CASSLQGAHTDTQYF. The CDR3 DNA is TGTGCCAGCAGTTTGCAGGGGGCCCACACAGATACGCAGTATTTT.

This clone showed up just once. V gene TRBV15 combines with J gene TRBJ2-5; 11 bases are shared with TRBD2. The germline V gene has CDR1 LNHNV and CDR2 YYDKDF (reference sequence). The CDR3 extends over 16 amino acids. J gave up 5 bases and V 0 bases, and 5 bases lay outside the gene matches. Here the CDR3 DNA reads TGTGCCACCAGCAGAGATGGTAGCGGGGGGGCTGAGACCCAGTACTTC. Protein: CATSRDGSGGAETQYF.

J is TRBJ2-5 and V is TRBV2; TRBD2 agrees at 10 bases. The CDR3 is made up of 19 amino acids. The V gene's germline CDR1 is SNHLY and CDR2 FYNNEI. Trimming took 4 bases from V and 5 from J; bases not matched to a gene: 19. CDR3 residues: CASSAPIRASGGAYETQYF. In DNA, the CDR3 is TGTGCCAGCAGTGCCCCCATTCGGGCGAGCGGGGGGGCTTATGAGACCCAGTACTTC.

This clone was seen just once. V usage is TRBV7-9 and J usage is TRBJ1-4, with 7 nucleotides matching TRBD1. CDR1 is SEHNR and CDR2 is FQNEAQ in the germline V gene (reference sequence). After removal of 7 bases from V and 6 bases from J, the junction contained 17 bases not matched to a gene. This CDR3 has 17 amino acids. CDR3 loop: CASIESSPTGSYEKLFF. CDR3 sequence (DNA): TGTGCCAGCATCGAATCTTCTCCGACAGGGTCGTATGAAAAACTGTTTTTT. Together with reference TRBV7-9 and TRBJ1-4, the CDR3 gives the full variable domain: DTGVSQNPRHKITKRGQNVTFRCDPISEHNRLYWYRQTLGQGPEFLTYFQNEAQLEKSRLLSDRFSAERPKGSFSTLEIQRTEQGDSAMYLCASIESSPTGSYEKLFFGSGTQLSVL.

Points on this clone: This sample also contains other DNA sequences that code for the same CDR3. CDR3 loop: CASSLSGIQETQYF. The DNA for the CDR3 is TGTGCCAGCAGCTTGTCGGGGATCCAAGAGACCCAGTACTTC. The V and J genes are TRBV7-2 and TRBJ2-5; TRBD2 is a possible D gene (5 bases). V was pared by 3 bases and J by 1 base, with 9 bases between. From germline, CDR1 is SGHTA and CDR2 FQGNSA. The CDR3 length is 14 residues.

This chain connects TRBV27 to TRBJ2-2, with unresolved D. Germline V gene sequence: CDR1 MNHEY, CDR2 SMNVEV (reference sequence). The CDR3 loop spans 15 amino acids. Trimming shortened V by 2 bases and J by 4 bases, and 11 bases separated the two germline ends. The CDR3 here is CASSLGPGGTGELFF. As DNA, the CDR3 is TGTGCCAGCAGTTTAGGGCCAGGTGGCACCGGGGAGCTGTTTTTT.

This clone has just one count. The chain combines TRBV27 with TRBJ1-6; 7 bases fit TRBD1. Germline lookup yields CDR1 MNHEY and CDR2 SMNVEV (reference sequence). With V trimmed by 2 bases and J by 5 bases, 9 bases remained unmatched. The CDR3 extends over 17 amino acids. CDR3 DNA sequence: TGTGCCAGCAGTTTAAGAACCGCGGGACAGCATAATTCACCCCTCCACTTT. Residues: CASSLRTAGQHNSPLHF.

The V call is TRBV7-9, the J call TRBJ1-1; D might be TRBD1 (6 bases). Looked up from germline, CDR1 is SEHNR and CDR2 is FQNEAQ (reference sequence). The V gene lost 0 bases and the J gene lost 1 base, with 12 bases spanning the gap. This CDR3 has 16 amino acids. CDR3 nucleotide sequence: TGTGCCAGCAGCTTAGCCTATTACAGGGAGAACACTGAAGCTTTCTTT. It translates to CASSLAYYRENTEAFF.

The chain combines TRBV6-5 with TRBJ2-1, with a weak D call TRBD2 (6 bases). Trimming removed 5 bases from V and 4 bases from J, with 12 bases in between. CDR1 and CDR2 (germline): MNHEY, SVGAGI. There are 14 residues in the CDR3. The CDR3 coding sequence is TGTGCCAGCAGTCCAGCGGGCCCTTACAATGAGCAGTTCTTC. Translating gives CASSPAGPYNEQFF.

This chain uses TRBV6-5 with TRBJ1-1, with TRBD1 matching 10 bases. Germline CDR1 reads MNHEY; CDR2 reads SVGAGI. There are 15 residues in the CDR3. V shed 2 bases and J 3 bases; nucleotides not matched to a gene: 3. CDR3 in DNA: TGTGCCAGCAGTTACGACAGGGGGCTGGACACTGAAGCTTTCTTT. Its translation is CASSYDRGLDTEAFF.

This sequence joins TRBV4-3 and TRBJ1-6; D remains ambiguous. This CDR3 is 15 amino acids long. V lost 5 bases and J lost 7, with 15 bases in between. From germline, CDR1 is LGHNA and CDR2 YSLEER. The CDR3 protein is CASSTSLGLNSPLHF. The DNA of the CDR3 is TGCGCCAGCAGCACCTCCCTCGGTCTGAATTCACCCCTCCACTTT.

V gene TRBV4-2 combines with J gene TRBJ1-4, with TRBD1 matching 10 bases. V lost 0 bases and J lost 6; bases outside the gene matches: 7. The CDR3 is 17 amino acids. Germline CDR1 and CDR2: LGHNA and YNFKEQ. The CDR3 DNA follows: TGTGCCAGCAGCCAAGATCCCGGGGACAGGGGTGATGAAAAACTGTTTTTT. Its protein is CASSQDPGDRGDEKLFF.